This is a list of T cell receptor beta chains from one sample in a study of shared clonotypes between healthy human individuals. Only in-frame clones appear in the TCRdb table, and some are missing; sequencing was by immunoSEQ multiplex PCR. The sample lists over a million clones, around 78% seen once, with roughly 0.56% in the top ten. The sequenced material came from memory CD4+ T cells from PBMCs. Receptors were obtained from a man younger than 35 in good health. Some clones in this sample may be carry-over from other donors' samples. Both conserved end residues are part of each CDR3. A D gene is named only where the DNA matches it firmly. A clone size is listed for some rows: how often the clone was seen (once, few, many), or a class if it is expanded.

D	V	J	size	DNA	CDR3
.	TRBV7-8	TRBJ2-5	.	TGTGCCAGCAGACAAAGTAGGGGAGAGACCCAGTACTTC	CASRQSRGETQYF
.	TRBV11-3	TRBJ1-1	once	TGTGCCAGCAGCTTGGGGCCTTCGAACACTGAAGCTTTCTTT	CASSLGPSNTEAFF
TRBD1	TRBV11-2	TRBJ1-2	once	TGTGCCAGCAGCTCCCTCCGGGACAGGGATAACTATGGCTACACCTTC	CASSSLRDRDNYGYTF
.	TRBV5-1	TRBJ1-4	.	TGCGCCAGCAGTCTGGGGGATGCAACTAATGAAAAACTGTTTTTT	CASSLGDATNEKLFF
TRBD1	TRBV7-2	TRBJ1-2	.	TGTGCCAGCAGCCCAAGGGGACAGTACGGCTACACCTTC	CASSPRGQYGYTF
TRBD1	TRBV6-5	TRBJ2-3	.	TGTGCCAGCAAGGTCCCAGGGGGCTTAGATACGCAGTATTTT	CASKVPGGLDTQYF
.	TRBV6-4	TRBJ2-7	.	TGTGCCAGCAGACGAAGGGACATATACGAGCAGTACTTC	CASRRRDIYEQYF
.	TRBV5-1	TRBJ1-2	.	TGCGCCAGCAGCTCAACTAGTGGCTACACCTTC	CASSSTSGYTF
.	TRBV12-5	TRBJ2-1	once	TGTGCTAGTGGTCCCAGGGATCAAGGACTACAGTTCTTC	CASGPRDQGLQFF
.	TRBV5-4	TRBJ1-2	.	TGTGCCAGCAGCAGGGACACCCACTATGGCTACACCTTC	CASSRDTHYGYTF
.	TRBV25-1	TRBJ1-2	.	TGTGCCAGCAGTCCGGAGGGGGGTACCTATGGCTACACCTTC	CASSPEGGTYGYTF
TRBD2	TRBV14	TRBJ2-1	.	TGTGCCAGCAGCCATGCGGGAGGGCGATACAATGAGCAGTTCTTC	CASSHAGGRYNEQFF
TRBD2	TRBV27	TRBJ2-2	once	TGTGCCAGCAGTGGAAGCGGGAGGGCGAGGACCGGGGAGCTGTTTTTT	CASSGSGRARTGELFF
TRBD1	TRBV19	TRBJ1-1	.	TGTGCCAGTATTGAGGGGGCGCGATCTGAAGCTTTCTTT	CASIEGARSEAFF
.	TRBV2	TRBJ1-5	.	TGTGCCGGGGGTGGGAATAGCAATCAGCCCCAGCATTTT	CAGGGNSNQPQHF
.	TRBV4-1	TRBJ2-5	many	TGCGCCAGCAGCCAAGTAGGCTCTTGGGAGACCCAGTACTTC	CASSQVGSWETQYF
TRBD2	TRBV7-9	TRBJ2-2	.	TGTGCCAGCAGCTTAGGAGCTAGCGGGGGCCCCGGGGAGCTGTTTTTT	CASSLGASGGPGELFF
.	TRBV9	TRBJ1-2	few	TGTGCCAGCAGCGTAGGTTCAGGGTTCTATGGCTACACCTTC	CASSVGSGFYGYTF
.	TRBV2	TRBJ1-1	few	TGTGCCAGCAGACTGACGTGGAACACTGAAGCTTTCTTT	CASRLTWNTEAFF
.	TRBV5-1	TRBJ1-5	few	TGCGCCAGCAGCTTCTCGGGGGGAGGTCAGCCCCAGCATTTT	CASSFSGGGQPQHF
.	TRBV5-1	TRBJ1-1	.	TGCGCCAGCAGCGGCCAAGCGGGGGTAAACACTGAAGCTTTCTTT	CASSGQAGVNTEAFF
TRBD2	TRBV25-1	TRBJ2-1	.	TGTGCCAGCAGTGACCCGGGACTAGCGGCAAATGAGCAGTTCTTC	CASSDPGLAANEQFF
.	TRBV29-1	TRBJ1-1	.	TGCAGCGTTGATCGGCGGGGGGGGTACACTGAAGCTTTCTTT	CSVDRRGGYTEAFF
TRBD2	TRBV5-1	TRBJ2-1	.	TGCGCCAGCAGCCCGATAGCGGGAGGGTCCTACAATGAGCAGTTCTTC	CASSPIAGGSYNEQFF
.	TRBV7-2	TRBJ2-7	few	TGTGCCAGCAGCGTGGGGGGCGGGAGACAATACGAGCAGTACTTC	CASSVGGGRQYEQYF
.	TRBV27	TRBJ1-2	few	TGTGCCAGCAGTTGGGGTCAGGGTTATGGCTACACCTTC	CASSWGQGYGYTF
.	TRBV30	TRBJ2-7	.	TGTGCCTGGAGTGTTGACTACGAGCAGTACTTC	CAWSVDYEQYF
.	TRBV7-9	TRBJ1-5	.	TGTGCCAGCAGCCTGGGAGGAGGGAGAGATCAGCCCCAGCATTTT	CASSLGGGRDQPQHF
.	TRBV19	TRBJ2-7	few	TGTGCCAGTAGTCTCCCCTTAGAAGCCGAGCAGTACTTC	CASSLPLEAEQYF
.	TRBV2	TRBJ2-7	.	TGTGCCAGCAGTTACGGGTACGAGCAGTACTTC	CASSYGYEQYF
TRBD2	TRBV29-1	TRBJ2-7	few	TGCAGCGTTGTCCCGGGACTAGCGGGAGCCTACGAGCAGTACTTC	CSVVPGLAGAYEQYF
.	TRBV29-1	TRBJ2-3	once	TGCAGCGTTGGTGGTTTCAGCACAGATACGCAGTATTTT	CSVGGFSTDTQYF
TRBD2	TRBV5-4	TRBJ2-2	.	TGTGCCAGCAGTTCGGGGGGACCTAGGCCCACCGGGGAGCTGTTTTTT	CASSSGGPRPTGELFF
TRBD2	TRBV29-1	TRBJ2-3	.	TGCAGCGGCGGTCTGAGCGGGGCTCTACTTCCTACGCAGTATTTT	CSGGLSGALLPTQYF
TRBD1	TRBV15	TRBJ2-4	.	TGTGCCACCAGCAGTCTGGGGACAGGGCTTGCCAAAAACATTCAGTACTTC	CATSSLGTGLAKNIQYF
.	TRBV27	TRBJ1-2	.	TGTGCCAGCACCCCCCGGTTGGGGGCGCGGGGCTACACCTTC	CASTPRLGARGYTF
.	TRBV5-1	TRBJ1-2	.	TGCGCCAGCAGCTTGGAACATCCTTGGGGCCACACCTTC	CASSLEHPWGHTF
.	TRBV5-4	TRBJ2-5	.	TGTGCCAGCTATTCTTCGACTCAGTCGGTAGGCGAGACCCAGTACTTC	CASYSSTQSVGETQYF
TRBD2	TRBV2	TRBJ2-3	many	TGTGCCAGCAGCCCACTAGCGGGAGGGAGCACAGATACGCAGTATTTT	CASSPLAGGSTDTQYF
.	TRBV11-2	TRBJ2-5	once	TGTGCCAGCAGCTTTTTGTACCAAGAGACCCAGTACTTC	CASSFLYQETQYF
TRBD1	TRBV27	TRBJ2-7	.	TGTGCCAGCAGGGGGACAGGGGGTTCCTACGAGCAGTACTTC	CASRGTGGSYEQYF
.	TRBV30	TRBJ1-2	few	TGTGCCTGGAGTCCTCTTGCCTATGGCTACACCTTC	CAWSPLAYGYTF
.	TRBV27	TRBJ1-5	.	TGTGCCAGCAGTTTAAGTCAGGGTTTTCAGCCCCAGCATTTT	CASSLSQGFQPQHF
TRBD1	TRBV5-1	TRBJ2-3	.	TGCGCCAGCAGCCCTGGGACAGCTAGCACAGATACGCAGTATTTT	CASSPGTASTDTQYF
.	TRBV7-2	TRBJ2-7	.	TGTGCCAGCAGGTGGTCCAGGGCAAGTTACGAGCAGTACTTC	CASRWSRASYEQYF
.	TRBV28	TRBJ2-7	few	TGTGCCAGCAAACAACTAGCAGCCTCCTACGAGCAGTACTTC	CASKQLAASYEQYF
.	TRBV11-2	TRBJ2-6	.	TGTGCCAGCAGCTCTAGGGGAACTGGGGCCAACGTCCTGACTTTC	CASSSRGTGANVLTF
TRBD1	TRBV29-1	TRBJ1-2	.	TGCAGCGCGAAGGACAGGCCTTCCGCTCACTATGGCTACACCTTC	CSAKDRPSAHYGYTF
.	TRBV7-2	TRBJ1-1	.	TGTGCCAGCAGCTCTCAGACCGCGTTAGTGAACACTGAAGCTTTCTTT	CASSSQTALVNTEAFF
.	TRBV7-3	TRBJ1-2	.	TGTGCCAGCAGCTTAGAGGAGGGACGGAGGGATGGCTACACCTTC	CASSLEEGRRDGYTF
TRBD2	TRBV5-6	TRBJ2-5	.	TGTGCCAGCAGCTACCGCATTTTAGCGGGAGGGAAGGGGGAGACCCAGTACTTC	CASSYRILAGGKGETQYF
.	TRBV11-2	TRBJ2-7	.	TGTGCCAGCAGCCATACGGACTACGAGCAGTACTTC	CASSHTDYEQYF
.	TRBV7-2	TRBJ1-5	.	TGTGCCAGCAGCTTAAACCCGGCAGGCAATCAGCCCCAGCATTTT	CASSLNPAGNQPQHF
TRBD2	TRBV25-1	TRBJ2-1	.	TGTGCCAGCAGCAAACCGGGACTAGCCTACAATGAGCAGTTCTTC	CASSKPGLAYNEQFF
.	TRBV28	TRBJ2-7	.	TGTGCCAGCAGCTGGACAGATTACGAGCAGTACTTC	CASSWTDYEQYF
TRBD2	TRBV7-2	TRBJ2-1	.	TGTGCCAGCAGCCGGGGACTAGCGGGCGCCTACAATGAGCAGTTCTTC	CASSRGLAGAYNEQFF
.	TRBV18	TRBJ1-1	.	TGTGCCAGCTCACAGGGGAACACTGAAGCTTTCTTT	CASSQGNTEAFF
.	TRBV27	TRBJ2-2	once	TGTGCCAGCAGACTGTCCACCGGGGAGCTGTTTTTT	CASRLSTGELFF
TRBD2	TRBV13	TRBJ2-1	.	TGTGCCAGCAGCTTTAGCGGGAGGATCTACAATGAGCAGTTCTTC	CASSFSGRIYNEQFF
.	TRBV7-3	TRBJ2-2	.	TGTGCCAGCAGCTTACAAGCAGGCGCTAACACCGGGGAGCTGTTTTTT	CASSLQAGANTGELFF